The 10 T cell receptor beta chains below were found in one sample sequenced in a study of cytomegalovirus exposure and HLA in healthy donors. Primers included in the PCR were 60 Vbeta and 13 Jbeta primers. Profiling relied on immunoSEQ multiplex PCR, and the TCRdb table lists in-frame clones only, not all of them. The sample contains around 150,000 clones, roughly 63% of which appear only once. Sequencing was carried out using PBMCs. The receptors originated from an older woman in good health and CMV-seropositive.

This chain links TRBV30 with TRBJ2-1; 8 bases are shared with TRBD2. CDR3 size: 13 residues. Germline V gene sequence: CDR1 GTSNPN, CDR2 SVGIG (reference sequence). Trimming at V came to 8 bases and at J to 9 bases, leaving 12 bases not matched to a gene. The CDR3 loop reads CAGAVGRALEQFF. CDR3 in DNA: TGTGCCGGAGCCGTCGGGAGGGCCCTTGAGCAGTTCTTC.

This chain links TRBV9 with TRBJ1-2; D possibly corresponds to TRBD1 (5 bases). The germline gives CDR1 SGDLS, CDR2 YYNGEE. This CDR3 region has 15 residues. V dropped 4 bases and J dropped 2 bases, with 15 bases sitting between them. This CDR3 is CASSPAGRANYGYTF. In DNA form, the CDR3 reads TGTGCCAGCAGCCCCGCAGGGAGGGCCAACTATGGCTACACCTTC.

In DNA, the CDR3 is TGTGCCAGCTTCGGGACAGGGGCCGGTAGTGACTATGGCTACACCTTC. Protein: CASFGTGAGSDYGYTF. The chain joins TRBV13 to TRBJ1-2; the match to TRBD1 covers 10 bases. The CDR3 runs 16 residues. With V trimmed by 8 bases and J by 3 bases, 12 bases remained unmatched. Germline lookup yields CDR1 PRHDT and CDR2 FYEKMQ (reference sequence).

The chain couples TRBV28 to TRBJ1-2; D is ambiguous. This CDR3 has 13 residues. Per germline, CDR1 MDHEN and CDR2 SYDVKM. The V end lost 5 bases, the J end lost 4 bases, and 11 bases lay between the germline ends. CDR3 DNA: TGTGCCAGCAGTACGGCGGGGTTCTATGGCTACACCTTC. Protein sequence: CASSTAGFYGYTF.

The rearrangement uses TRBV5-8 and TRBJ1-2; 8 positions match TRBD1. The CDR3 contains 12 residues. The germline CDR1 and CDR2 sequences are SGHTS and YDEGEE. The ends lost 7 bases at V and 4 bases at J; junction bases unmatched: 3. The CDR3 spells CASQDRVYGYTF. CDR3 nucleotides: TGTGCCAGCCAGGACAGGGTCTATGGCTACACCTTC.

This sequence joins TRBV28 and TRBJ1-2; TRBD1 agrees at 11 bases. CDR3 size: 13 residues. V was clipped by 6 bases and J by 7 bases; unmatched bases: 4. In germline, CDR1 is MDHEN, CDR2 SYDVKM. CDR3 protein: CASSSGQGAGYTF. CDR3 sequence (DNA): TGTGCCAGCAGCTCAGGACAGGGGGCTGGCTACACCTTC.

This chain uses TRBV7-3 with TRBJ2-3; weak D call: TRBD2 (6 bases). The CDR3 is 15 amino acids. Trimming removed 1 base from V and 4 bases from J, with 12 bases in between. Germline V gives CDR1 SGHTA, CDR2 FQGTGA. The CDR3 coding sequence is TGTGCCAGCAGCTTAAGCCGGGAGCAGGCAGATACGCAGTATTTT. This encodes CASSLSREQADTQYF.

There are a few counts of this clone. V and J are TRBV28 and TRBJ2-3, with 12 bases that match TRBD2. CDR3 length: 17 amino acids. The ends lost 6 bases at V and 1 base at J; junction bases unmatched: 8. Germline V CDR1 and CDR2: MDHEN, SYDVKM. Here the CDR3 DNA reads TGTGCCAGCAGACTTACTAGCGGGGGGCTCGGCACAGATACGCAGTATTTT. It is translated as CASRLTSGGLGTDTQYF.

The genes are TRBV6-1 and TRBJ2-2, with 7 bases lining up with TRBD2. V dropped 4 bases and J dropped 2; count of bases not matched to a gene: 10. The germline V gene has CDR1 MNHNS and CDR2 SASEGT. The CDR3 contains 17 residues. CDR3 in amino acids: CASSGGRDYSNTGELFF. The CDR3 DNA reads as TGTGCCAGCAGTGGGGGGAGGGACTACAGTAACACCGGGGAGCTGTTTTTT.

This chain joins TRBV27 and TRBJ1-1; D call uncertain. V shed 4 bases and J shed 4 bases, with 13 bases lying between them. Germline CDR1 and CDR2: MNHEY and SMNVEV (reference sequence). The CDR3 extends over 14 amino acids. The CDR3 spells CASSSRSGVTEAFF. CDR3 coding DNA: TGTGCCAGCAGTTCCCGCAGCGGGGTCACTGAAGCTTTCTTT.